This is a list of T cell receptor beta chains from one sample in a study of blood T cell repertoires in COVID-19. The method was immunoSEQ multiplex PCR; TCRdb's version includes in-frame clones alone and lacks a portion of them. The table includes tens of thousands of clones, around three quarters detected once. Sequencing was carried out using peripheral blood. The receptors were gathered from a man in his sixties with active or convalescent COVID-19. CDR3s include the opening cysteine and the closing phenylalanine or tryptophan. The order of the fields is CDR3 length, V gene, D gene, J gene, clone size, CDR3 DNA, CDR3 protein. The D gene is left open where the match is weak. The size of a clone is reported for some rows only, either as once, few or many, or as a class for expanded clones.

12,TRBV5-1,TRBD1,TRBJ1-1,.,TGCGCCAGCAGCACAGGGGGTAGCGAAGCTTTCTTT,CASSTGGSEAFF
15,TRBV5-8,TRBD1,TRBJ2-3,.,TGTGCCAGCAGCCTCGTACAGGGGGCCACAGATACGCAGTATTTT,CASSLVQGATDTQYF
15,TRBV4-1,.,TRBJ1-2,few,TGCGCCAGCAGCCAAGCTGGACAGCTACCCTATGGCTACACCTTC,CASSQAGQLPYGYTF
14,TRBV14,.,TRBJ2-2,.,TGTGCCAGCAGCCAAGCCGGGTACACCGGGGAGCTGTTTTTT,CASSQAGYTGELFF
11,TRBV20-1,.,TRBJ2-7,few,TGCAGTGCGCCCCGGGGATACGAGCAGTACTTC,CSAPRGYEQYF
15,TRBV18,TRBD1,TRBJ2-7,.,TGTGCCAGCTCACCTCGGACAGGGGACTTCTACGAGCAGTACTTC,CASSPRTGDFYEQYF
13,TRBV6-5,TRBD1,TRBJ2-2,.,TGTGCCAGCCGGGGGACAGGGACCGGGGAGCTGTTTTTT,CASRGTGTGELFF
14,TRBV7-2,TRBD1,TRBJ1-2,.,TGTGCCAGCAGCTTTCTAGACAGGGGGTATGGCTACACCTTC,CASSFLDRGYGYTF
14,TRBV6-5,.,TRBJ2-5,many,TGTGCCAGCAGACCTTTGGACAGTGGGGAGACCCAGTACTTC,CASRPLDSGETQYF
17,TRBV9,.,TRBJ1-3,.,TGTGCCAGCAGCGTAGAGATAGGCAGGCACTCTGGAAACACCATATATTTT,CASSVEIGRHSGNTIYF
13,TRBV2,.,TRBJ2-5,.,TGTGCCAGCAGTGATAGAGACAGGCAGACCCAGTACTTC,CASSDRDRQTQYF
16,TRBV19,.,TRBJ1-5,once,TGTGCCAGTAGTATACGGGACACGGTTAGCAATCAGCCCCAGCATTTT,CASSIRDTVSNQPQHF
16,TRBV18,.,TRBJ1-4,.,TGTGCCAGCTCACCATTAAGCGCCACTGGTAATGAAAAACTGTTTTTT,CASSPLSATGNEKLFF
17,TRBV27,TRBD1,TRBJ2-3,.,TGTGCCAGCAGTTTAGGGGACAGGGGGATGAGCACAGATACGCAGTATTTT,CASSLGDRGMSTDTQYF
14,TRBV30,TRBD1,TRBJ2-2,.,TGTGCCTGGGCTCAGGGGGCGCGAACCGGGGAGCTGTTTTTT,CAWAQGARTGELFF
15,TRBV28,TRBD1,TRBJ1-5,.,TGTGCCAGCAGTCGAGCCGGACAGGGGAGGCAGCCCCAGCATTTT,CASSRAGQGRQPQHF
14,TRBV7-3,TRBD2,TRBJ2-2,.,TGTGCCAGCAGCTTAATTAGCGGGGCCGGGGAGCTGTTTTTT,CASSLISGAGELFF
14,TRBV3-1/TRBV3-2,.,TRBJ2-7,.,TGTGCCAGCAGCCAAGTGGGACAAAGCTACGAGCAGTACTTC,CASSQVGQSYEQYF
15,TRBV3-1/TRBV3-2,TRBD2,TRBJ2-6,.,TGTGCCAGCAGCCCCGTGGGGAGGGCAGGCAACGTCCTGACTTTC,CASSPVGRAGNVLTF
15,TRBV19,TRBD2,TRBJ2-3,.,TGTGCCAGTAGTTACCCCGCTAGCGGGGGTGACTCTCAGTATTTT,CASSYPASGGDSQYF
14,TRBV5-1,TRBD1,TRBJ2-3,.,TGCGCCAGCAGCACTGGGACAGAGACAGATACGCAGTATTTT,CASSTGTETDTQYF
15,TRBV3-1/TRBV3-2,TRBD1,TRBJ2-5,.,TGTGCCAGCAGCAACCGGGACAGGGGACAAGAGACCCAGTACTTC,CASSNRDRGQETQYF
21,TRBV3-1/TRBV3-2,TRBD2,TRBJ2-7,.,TGTGCCAGCAGCCAAGTCTCGAAGCAGGGACTAGCGGGGGGTCGCTCCTACGAGCAGTACTTC,CASSQVSKQGLAGGRSYEQYF
13,TRBV30,.,TRBJ1-5,once,TGTGCCTGGAGCGCAGGGGATGGGCAGCCCCAGCATTTT,CAWSAGDGQPQHF
14,TRBV19,.,TRBJ1-4,.,TGTGCCAGTACCCCGGAGGGGGGGGGTGAAAAACTGTTTTTT,CASTPEGGGEKLFF
14,TRBV23-1,TRBD2,TRBJ2-5,.,TGCGCCAGCAGGGGACTAGCGGGGGAAGAGACCCAGTACTTC,CASRGLAGEETQYF
16,TRBV7-8,TRBD1,TRBJ2-7,.,TGTGCCAGCAGCAAGGCCGGGACAGGGGGCTCCTACGAGCAGTACTTC,CASSKAGTGGSYEQYF
14,TRBV3-1/TRBV3-2,TRBD1,TRBJ2-7,.,TGTGCCAGCAGCCGACAGGGTGGGCTCTACGAGCAGTACTTC,CASSRQGGLYEQYF
15,TRBV4-3,.,TRBJ1-6,few,TGCGCCAGCAGCCAAGATCCGGGATCCAATTCACCCCTCCACTTT,CASSQDPGSNSPLHF
15,TRBV7-9,.,TRBJ2-6,.,TGTGCCAGCCGCAAAGACAGCTCTGGGGCCAACGTCCTGACTTTC,CASRKDSSGANVLTF
14,TRBV30,.,TRBJ1-4,.,TGTGCCTGGAGATTCGGACAGAGCTCCCAAAAACTGTTTTTT,CAWRFGQSSQKLFF
13,TRBV19,.,TRBJ1-3,.,TGTGCCAGTAGTTCCAGAAGAGGAAACACCATATATTTT,CASSSRRGNTIYF
14,TRBV30,TRBD1,TRBJ1-5,many,TGTGCCTGGAGCTCATACAGGGGACGGCAGCCCCAGCATTTT,CAWSSYRGRQPQHF
15,TRBV7-2,.,TRBJ1-3,.,TGTGCCAGCAGCTTAGAATGGGGAGCAGGAAACACCATATATTTT,CASSLEWGAGNTIYF
15,TRBV10-1,TRBD1,TRBJ2-2,.,TGCGCCAGCTCGGGACAGGGGGCAATAGCCGGGGAGCTGTTTTTT,CASSGQGAIAGELFF
16,TRBV19,TRBD1,TRBJ2-3,.,TGTGCCAGTAGCCGTTTCAAGGGACAGGGAGGAGATACGCAGTATTTT,CASSRFKGQGGDTQYF
16,TRBV27,TRBD1,TRBJ2-5,.,TGTGCCAGCAGTTCACCAACAGGGGGATACCAAGAGACCCAGTACTTC,CASSSPTGGYQETQYF
17,TRBV28,TRBD2,TRBJ2-3,.,TGTGCCAGCAGTCAACTGACTAGCGGGGGGCCCTACGATACGCAGTATTTT,CASSQLTSGGPYDTQYF
16,TRBV14,.,TRBJ1-1,few,TGTGCCAGCAGCCATTCTAGAGGAGGGTCGAGAACTGAAGCTTTCTTT,CASSHSRGGSRTEAFF
15,TRBV15,.,TRBJ1-3,few,TGTGCCACCAGCAGTCCACTGGTATCTGGAAACACCATATATTTT,CATSSPLVSGNTIYF